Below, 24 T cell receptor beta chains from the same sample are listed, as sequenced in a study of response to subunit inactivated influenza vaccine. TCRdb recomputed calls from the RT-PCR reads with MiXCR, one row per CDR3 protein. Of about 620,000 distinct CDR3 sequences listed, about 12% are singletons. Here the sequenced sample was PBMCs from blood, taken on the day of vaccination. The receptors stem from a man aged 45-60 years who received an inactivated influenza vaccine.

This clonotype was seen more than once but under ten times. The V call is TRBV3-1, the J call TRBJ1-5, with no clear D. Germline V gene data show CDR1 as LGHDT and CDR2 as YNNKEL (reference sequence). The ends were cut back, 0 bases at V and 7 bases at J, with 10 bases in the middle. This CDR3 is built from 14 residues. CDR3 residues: CASSQDLAGQPQHF. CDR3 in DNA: TGTGCCAGCAGCCAAGATTTAGCTGGACAGCCCCAGCATTTT.

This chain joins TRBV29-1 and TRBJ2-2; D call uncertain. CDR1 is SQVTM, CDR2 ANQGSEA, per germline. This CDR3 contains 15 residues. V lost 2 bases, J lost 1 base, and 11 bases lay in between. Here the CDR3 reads CSVESPDRNTGELFF. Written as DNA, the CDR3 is TGCAGCGTTGAATCGCCAGACCGGAACACCGGGGAGCTGTTTTTT.

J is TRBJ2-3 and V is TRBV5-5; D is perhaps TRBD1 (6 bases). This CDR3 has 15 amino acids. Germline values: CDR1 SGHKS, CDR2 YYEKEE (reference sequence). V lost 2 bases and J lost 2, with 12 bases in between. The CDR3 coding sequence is TGTGCCAGCAGCTTTTGGGACACGACCACAGATACGCAGTATTTT. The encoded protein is CASSFWDTTTDTQYF.

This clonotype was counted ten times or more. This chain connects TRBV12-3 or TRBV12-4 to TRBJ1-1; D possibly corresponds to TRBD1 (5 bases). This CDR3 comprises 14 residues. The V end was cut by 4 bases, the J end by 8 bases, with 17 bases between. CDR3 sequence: CASSYQVTGPEAFF. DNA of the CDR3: TGTGCCAGCAGTTATCAAGTCACGGGACCCGAAGCTTTCTTT.

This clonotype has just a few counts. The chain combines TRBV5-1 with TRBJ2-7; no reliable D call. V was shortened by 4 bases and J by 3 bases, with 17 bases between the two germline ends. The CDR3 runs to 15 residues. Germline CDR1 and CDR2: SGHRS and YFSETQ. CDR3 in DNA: TGCGCCAGCAGCCCCTCTTACAGTACAAGCTACGAGCAGTACTTC. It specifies CASSPSYSTSYEQYF.

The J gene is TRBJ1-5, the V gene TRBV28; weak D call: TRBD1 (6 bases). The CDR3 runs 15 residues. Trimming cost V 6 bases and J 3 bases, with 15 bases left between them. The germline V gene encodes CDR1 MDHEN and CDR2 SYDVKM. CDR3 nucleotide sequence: TGTGCCAGCAGAATGACAGGATCTTTCAATCAGCCCCAGCATTTT. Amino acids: CASRMTGSFNQPQHF. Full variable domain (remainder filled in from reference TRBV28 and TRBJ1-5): DVKVTQSSRYLVKRTGEKVFLECVQDMDHENMFWYRQDPGLGLRLIYFSYDVKMKEKGDIPEGYSVSREKKERFSLILESASTNQTSMYLCASRMTGSFNQPQHFGDGTRLSIL.

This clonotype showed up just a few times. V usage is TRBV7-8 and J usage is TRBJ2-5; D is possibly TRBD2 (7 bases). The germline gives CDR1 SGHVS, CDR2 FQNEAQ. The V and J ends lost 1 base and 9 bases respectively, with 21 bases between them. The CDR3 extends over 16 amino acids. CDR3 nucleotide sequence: TGTGCCAGCAGCTTAGTTCAAGGGGGGGCCACGAGGGCCCAGTACTTC. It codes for CASSLVQGGATRAQYF.

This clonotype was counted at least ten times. CDR3 sequence reads: CASSLQNLGELFF. CDR3 sequence (DNA): TGTGCCAGCAGTCTACAAAATTTGGGGGAGCTGTTTTTT. The rearrangement uses TRBV28 and TRBJ2-2; D is unclear. Trimming left V 5 bases short and J 8 bases short, with 12 bases between. This CDR3 is 13 amino acids long. In germline, CDR1 is MDHEN, CDR2 SYDVKM.

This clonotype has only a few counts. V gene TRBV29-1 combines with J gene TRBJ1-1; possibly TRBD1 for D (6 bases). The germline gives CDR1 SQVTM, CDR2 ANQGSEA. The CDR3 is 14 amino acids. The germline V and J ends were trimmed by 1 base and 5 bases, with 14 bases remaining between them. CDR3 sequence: CSVEGGGVRTEAFF. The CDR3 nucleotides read TGCAGCGTTGAAGGGGGGGGCGTGAGAACTGAAGCTTTCTTT.

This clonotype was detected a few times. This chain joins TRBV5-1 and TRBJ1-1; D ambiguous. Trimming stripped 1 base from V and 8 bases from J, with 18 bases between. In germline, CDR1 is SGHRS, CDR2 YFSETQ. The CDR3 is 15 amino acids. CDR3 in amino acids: CASSLRPEVKDEAFF. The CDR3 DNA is TGCGCCAGCAGCTTGAGGCCGGAGGTTAAGGACGAAGCTTTCTTT.

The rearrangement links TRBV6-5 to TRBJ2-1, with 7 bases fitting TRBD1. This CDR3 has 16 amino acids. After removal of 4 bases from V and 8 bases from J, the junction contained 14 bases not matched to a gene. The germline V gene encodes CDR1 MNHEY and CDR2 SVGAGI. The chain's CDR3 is CASSFLGARGFDEQFF. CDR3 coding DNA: TGTGCCAGCAGTTTCCTGGGGGCCAGGGGGTTTGATGAGCAGTTCTTC.

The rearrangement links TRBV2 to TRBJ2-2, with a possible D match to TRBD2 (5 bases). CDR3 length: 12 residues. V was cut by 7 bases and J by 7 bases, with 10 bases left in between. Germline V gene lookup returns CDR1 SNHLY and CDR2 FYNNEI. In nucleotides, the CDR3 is TGTGCCAGCACCCGGGAAGGCGGGGAGCTGTTTTTT. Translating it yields CASTREGGELFF.

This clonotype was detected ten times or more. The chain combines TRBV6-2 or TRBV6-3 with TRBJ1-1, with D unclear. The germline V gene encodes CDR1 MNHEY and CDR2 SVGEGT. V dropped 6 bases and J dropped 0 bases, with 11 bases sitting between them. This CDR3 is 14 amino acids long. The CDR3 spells CASRTPEVNTEAFF. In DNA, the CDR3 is TGTGCCAGCAGGACCCCCGAGGTGAACACTGAAGCTTTCTTT.

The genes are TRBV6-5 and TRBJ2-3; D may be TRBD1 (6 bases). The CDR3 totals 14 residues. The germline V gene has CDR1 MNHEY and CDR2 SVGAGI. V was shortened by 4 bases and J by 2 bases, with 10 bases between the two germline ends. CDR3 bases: TGTGCCAGCAGTTGGGGGCCCCTCACAGATACGCAGTATTTT. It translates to CASSWGPLTDTQYF.

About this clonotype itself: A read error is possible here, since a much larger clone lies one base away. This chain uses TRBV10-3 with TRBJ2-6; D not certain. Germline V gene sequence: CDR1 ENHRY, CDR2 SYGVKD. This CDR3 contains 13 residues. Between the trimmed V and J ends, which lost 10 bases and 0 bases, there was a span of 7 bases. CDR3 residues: CASKGSGANVLTF. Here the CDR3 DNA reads TGTGCCAGCAAGGGCTCTGGGGCCAACGTCCTGACTTTC.

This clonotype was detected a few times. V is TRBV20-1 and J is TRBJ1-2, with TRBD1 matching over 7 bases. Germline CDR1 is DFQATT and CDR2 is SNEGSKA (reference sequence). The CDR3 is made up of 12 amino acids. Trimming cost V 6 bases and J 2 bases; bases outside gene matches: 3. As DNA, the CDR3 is TGCAGTGCAGCACAGGGGAACTATGGCTACACCTTC. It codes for CSAAQGNYGYTF.

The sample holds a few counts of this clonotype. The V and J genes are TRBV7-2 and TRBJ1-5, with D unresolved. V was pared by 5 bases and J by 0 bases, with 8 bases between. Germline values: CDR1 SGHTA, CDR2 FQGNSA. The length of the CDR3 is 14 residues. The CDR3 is CASSPRNSNQPQHF. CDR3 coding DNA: TGTGCCAGCAGCCCCCGTAATAGCAATCAGCCCCAGCATTTT.

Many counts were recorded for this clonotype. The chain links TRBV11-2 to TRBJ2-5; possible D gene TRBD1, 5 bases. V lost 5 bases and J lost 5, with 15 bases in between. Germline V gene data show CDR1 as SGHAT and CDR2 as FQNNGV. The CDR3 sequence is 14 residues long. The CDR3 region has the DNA TGTGCCAGCAGCCAACAGGTCCGTGGGGAGACCCAGTACTTC. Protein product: CASSQQVRGETQYF.

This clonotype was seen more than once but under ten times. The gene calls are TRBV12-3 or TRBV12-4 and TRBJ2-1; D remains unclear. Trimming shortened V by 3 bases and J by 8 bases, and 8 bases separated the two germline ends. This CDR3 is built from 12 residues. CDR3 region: CASSFAIHEQFF. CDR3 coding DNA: TGTGCCAGCAGTTTTGCTATCCATGAGCAGTTCTTC.

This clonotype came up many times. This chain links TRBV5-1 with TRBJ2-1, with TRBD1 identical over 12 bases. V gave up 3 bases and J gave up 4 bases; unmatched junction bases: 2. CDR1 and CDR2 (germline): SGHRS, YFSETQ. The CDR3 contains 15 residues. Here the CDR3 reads CASSSGQGAYNEQFF. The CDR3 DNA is TGCGCCAGCAGCTCGGGACAGGGGGCGTACAATGAGCAGTTCTTC.

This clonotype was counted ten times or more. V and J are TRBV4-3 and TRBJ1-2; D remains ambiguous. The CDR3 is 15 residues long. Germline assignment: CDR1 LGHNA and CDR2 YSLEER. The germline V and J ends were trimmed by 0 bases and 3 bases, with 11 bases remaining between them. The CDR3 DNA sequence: TGCGCCAGCAGCCAAGATCGTACAGTGCACTATGGCTACACCTTC. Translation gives CASSQDRTVHYGYTF.

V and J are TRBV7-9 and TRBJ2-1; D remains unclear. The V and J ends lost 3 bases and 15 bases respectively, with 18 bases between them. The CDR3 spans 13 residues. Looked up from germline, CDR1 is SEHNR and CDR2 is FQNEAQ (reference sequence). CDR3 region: CASSFSQDEQSFF. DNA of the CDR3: TGTGCCAGCAGCTTTTCTCAGGATGAGCAGTCGTTCTTC.

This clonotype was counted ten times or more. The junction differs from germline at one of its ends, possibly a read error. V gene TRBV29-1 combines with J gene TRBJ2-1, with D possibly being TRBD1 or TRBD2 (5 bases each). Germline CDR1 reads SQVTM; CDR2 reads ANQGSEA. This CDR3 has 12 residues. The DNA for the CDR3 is TGCAGCGTTGAAGATAGGGACCCCGAGCCGTTCTTC. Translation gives CSVEDRDPEPFF.

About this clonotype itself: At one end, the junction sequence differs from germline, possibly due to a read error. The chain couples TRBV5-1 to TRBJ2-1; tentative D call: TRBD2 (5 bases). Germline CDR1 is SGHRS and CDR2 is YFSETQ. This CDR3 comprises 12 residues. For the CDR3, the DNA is TGCGCCAGCAGCAATGACTACGATGAGCAGTTCTTC. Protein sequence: CASSNDYDEQFF. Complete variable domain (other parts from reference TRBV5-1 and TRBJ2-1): KAGVTQTPRYLIKTRGQQVTLSCSPISGHRSVSWYQQTPGQGLQFLFEYFSETQRNKGNFPGRFSGRQFSNSRSEMNVSTLELGDSALYLCASSNDYDEQFFGPGTRLTVL.